Listed below are T cell receptor beta chains from one sample, sequenced in a study of T cell responses to AZD1222 COVID-19 vaccine. Only in-frame clones appear in the TCRdb table, and some are missing; sequencing was by immunoSEQ multiplex PCR. The data show about 120,000 clones, approximately 83% seen once. The specimen was peripheral blood, collected on day 0 of AZD1222 vaccination. The receptors shown here come from an adult in good health. CDR3s include the opening cysteine and the closing phenylalanine or tryptophan. Expanded clones get a size class; other rows say once, few or many, or leave the size out.

v_call clone_size cdr3_aa
TRBV28 . CASSSRVEKLFF
TRBV2 . CASSEAVAGGPVSGYNEQFF
TRBV14 . CASSQRVEIGYTF
TRBV6-2/TRBV6-3 . CASSYSPRTFSYNEQFF
TRBV6-5 . CASRTLGGNTEAFF
TRBV28 . CASNGQGNYGYTF
TRBV2 once CASSATGAGNTIYF
TRBV19 . CASSIRTGDFSNQPQHF
TRBV18 . CASSQRVVSTDTQYF
TRBV5-1 . CASSLVDKYYEQYF
TRBV7-2 few CASSLTRDRANGYTF
TRBV6-2/TRBV6-3 . CASSFPGIAGARETQYF
TRBV7-9 . CASSRDSYSYEQYF
TRBV7-9 . CASSLPTGGAKAFF
TRBV19 . CASSILSGRAYNEQFF
TRBV18 . CASSPLLSSTDTQYF
TRBV2 . CASSKREGYTF
TRBV27 . CASSLQGINEKLFF
TRBV5-1 . CASSSRFGGPSNTEAFF
TRBV5-1 once CASSLSGNSYNEQFF
TRBV19 . CASSRTLAGGDTQYF
TRBV5-8 . CASRAGPNTGELFF
TRBV6-2/TRBV6-3 once CASSSSGTGYGYTF
TRBV5-1 . CASSLGSAGNYGYTF
TRBV5-8 . CASSLTSGRGEQYF
TRBV1 . CTSSQVCPGREWQYF
TRBV10-3 . CAISPGLAGPAGANEQFF
TRBV11-2 few CASSLKRNTEAFF
TRBV6-5 . CASSYGGTGANVLTF
TRBV7-2 . CASSFAGTGMSGTDTQYF
TRBV5-1 . CASSLGGNPAADTQYF
TRBV4-2 . CASSQLLYQETQYF
TRBV19 . CASSIGVSTDTQYF